Sequencing of this T cell receptor beta chain was carried out in a study of T cell changes during pregnancy in multiple sclerosis. Only in-frame clones appear in the TCRdb table, and some are missing; sequencing was by immunoSEQ multiplex PCR. The data show under 65,000 clones, about 88% seen once. CDR3 length: 16 residues. V was cut by 0 bases and J by 1 base, with 13 bases left in between. Per germline, CDR1 LGHNA and CDR2 YSLEER. V usage is TRBV4-3 and J usage is TRBJ2-7; tentative D call: TRBD1 (5 bases). This sample comprised peripheral blood, obtained in the first trimester of pregnancy. This receptor was taken from a female donor in good health, enrolled as a control in a pregnancy study. As DNA, the CDR3 is TGCGCCAGCAGCCAAGATCTAGGACACCCGTCCTACGAGCAGTACTTC. Its protein is CASSQDLGHPSYEQYF.